The rows below give T cell receptor beta chains drawn from one sample of a study of T-cell reconstitution after alpha-beta-depleted transplantation in children. TCRdb re-called the PCR reads through MiXCR, storing one row per CDR3 protein. In the table there are some 300,000 distinct CDR3 sequences, over 9.5% of which are singletons. Material: PBMCs, obtained before TCRalphabeta/CD19-depleted stem cell transplant. Receptors were obtained from a boy in the first two years of life with acute myeloid leukemia, due to receive a stem cell transplant. CDR3s include the opening cysteine and the closing phenylalanine or tryptophan. D genes are given only for firm matches.

D gene: TRBD2; J gene: TRBJ2-1; V gene: TRBV10-3; CDR3 protein: CAISQTGLAGGGSYNEQFF
D gene: TRBD2; J gene: TRBJ2-1; V gene: TRBV29-1; CDR3 protein: CSAGLAGGNEQFF
D gene: TRBD1; J gene: TRBJ1-5; V gene: TRBV7-2; CDR3 protein: CASTLTGNSNQPQHF
D gene: NA; J gene: TRBJ2-2; V gene: TRBV4-3; CDR3 protein: CASSQDRSGANTGELFF
D gene: NA; J gene: TRBJ2-1; V gene: TRBV5-5; CDR3 protein: CASSFWDTYNEQFF
D gene: TRBD1; J gene: TRBJ2-7; V gene: TRBV28; CDR3 protein: CARRDSRSVGNEQYF
D gene: TRBD2; J gene: TRBJ2-3; V gene: TRBV4-2; CDR3 protein: CASSGAGLAVPDTQYF
D gene: NA; J gene: TRBJ2-5; V gene: TRBV4-2; CDR3 protein: CASSQILGGKEETQYF
D gene: TRBD1; J gene: TRBJ1-4; V gene: TRBV5-1; CDR3 protein: CASSEASHGTGHTTNEKLFF
D gene: TRBD1; J gene: TRBJ2-7; V gene: TRBV20-1; CDR3 protein: CSATSTYRGNYEQYF
D gene: TRBD1; J gene: TRBJ1-2; V gene: TRBV20-1; CDR3 protein: CSAREAGGGSYGYTF
D gene: TRBD2; J gene: TRBJ2-1; V gene: TRBV28; CDR3 protein: CASSFPLAGSRSYNEQFF
D gene: NA; J gene: TRBJ2-1; V gene: TRBV3-1; CDR3 protein: CASSQVYNEQFF
D gene: TRBD2; J gene: TRBJ2-7; V gene: TRBV9; CDR3 protein: CASCPPQGLAGDPYEQYF
D gene: TRBD2; J gene: TRBJ2-3; V gene: TRBV7-2; CDR3 protein: CASSFRSGRGTDTQYF
D gene: TRBD2; J gene: TRBJ2-2; V gene: TRBV18; CDR3 protein: CASSRLAANTGELFF
D gene: NA; J gene: TRBJ1-2; V gene: TRBV7-2; CDR3 protein: CASSLVGVGYTF
D gene: NA; J gene: TRBJ2-5; V gene: TRBV5-1; CDR3 protein: CASSLGRRAQETQYF
D gene: TRBD1; J gene: TRBJ1-1; V gene: TRBV28; CDR3 protein: CASRETGGSTEAFF
D gene: NA; J gene: TRBJ2-2; V gene: TRBV12-3/TRBV12-4; CDR3 protein: CASEEGAAELFF
D gene: NA; J gene: TRBJ2-7; V gene: TRBV5-1; CDR3 protein: CASSFPGEGYEQYF
D gene: NA; J gene: TRBJ2-6; V gene: TRBV24-1; CDR3 protein: CATSDLRAGNSGANVLTF
D gene: NA; J gene: TRBJ2-1; V gene: TRBV7-2; CDR3 protein: CASSLEVWLASNEQFF
D gene: NA; J gene: TRBJ1-3; V gene: TRBV18; CDR3 protein: CASSAIRDNHSGNTIYF
D gene: TRBD1; J gene: TRBJ2-5; V gene: TRBV5-6; CDR3 protein: CASIATGQGGQETQYF
D gene: TRBD2; J gene: TRBJ2-3; V gene: TRBV3-1; CDR3 protein: CASSFGLVADTQYF
D gene: NA; J gene: TRBJ1-4; V gene: TRBV28; CDR3 protein: CASSRERGEEKLFF
D gene: TRBD1; J gene: TRBJ2-3; V gene: TRBV5-1; CDR3 protein: CASSFGTGTGSTDTQYF
D gene: NA; J gene: TRBJ1-2; V gene: TRBV5-1; CDR3 protein: CASSPLGQTRDGYTF
D gene: NA; J gene: TRBJ2-5; V gene: TRBV6-5; CDR3 protein: CASSYSISSSARGTQYF
D gene: TRBD2; J gene: TRBJ2-3; V gene: TRBV3-1; CDR3 protein: CASSRSSSGRQDTQYF
D gene: NA; J gene: TRBJ1-3; V gene: TRBV15; CDR3 protein: CATSRGHLSGNTIYF
D gene: NA; J gene: TRBJ2-5; V gene: TRBV12-3/TRBV12-4; CDR3 protein: CASSSGTQDLGETQYF
D gene: TRBD2; J gene: TRBJ2-1; V gene: TRBV27; CDR3 protein: CASRRSGTDEQFF
D gene: TRBD1; J gene: TRBJ2-7; V gene: TRBV10-3; CDR3 protein: CAISAGGHEQYF
D gene: NA; J gene: TRBJ2-7; V gene: TRBV5-1; CDR3 protein: CASSPFPGSYEQYF
D gene: NA; J gene: TRBJ2-7; V gene: TRBV20-1; CDR3 protein: CSAGAGNVQYF
D gene: TRBD1; J gene: TRBJ1-2; V gene: TRBV27; CDR3 protein: CASSPTGGKWGYTF
D gene: NA; J gene: TRBJ2-7; V gene: TRBV7-2; CDR3 protein: CASSLDGNSYEQYF
D gene: NA; J gene: TRBJ2-7; V gene: TRBV12-3/TRBV12-4; CDR3 protein: CASSPNRAHEQYF
D gene: TRBD2; J gene: TRBJ2-7; V gene: TRBV4-3; CDR3 protein: CASSQRLAREQYF
D gene: NA; J gene: TRBJ2-7; V gene: TRBV28; CDR3 protein: CASSFRLVTSYEQYF
D gene: TRBD1; J gene: TRBJ2-2; V gene: TRBV5-1; CDR3 protein: CASRSLGTGDTGELFF
D gene: TRBD2; J gene: TRBJ2-5; V gene: TRBV7-2; CDR3 protein: CASSLVTGGQETQYF
D gene: NA; J gene: TRBJ2-7; V gene: TRBV29-1; CDR3 protein: CSVVPGGAWPYEQYF
D gene: TRBD1; J gene: TRBJ1-5; V gene: TRBV19; CDR3 protein: CASSPPGQVHQPQHF
D gene: TRBD2; J gene: TRBJ2-3; V gene: TRBV10-3; CDR3 protein: CAISGASGTTDTQYF
D gene: NA; J gene: TRBJ2-2; V gene: TRBV12-3/TRBV12-4; CDR3 protein: CASSFKRAGELFF
D gene: NA; J gene: TRBJ2-4; V gene: TRBV3-1; CDR3 protein: CASTSQYGTKNIQYF
D gene: TRBD1; J gene: TRBJ1-6; V gene: TRBV5-1; CDR3 protein: CASSLRGRDYSPLHF
D gene: NA; J gene: TRBJ2-3; V gene: TRBV9; CDR3 protein: CASSVRLDFTDTQYF
D gene: NA; J gene: TRBJ1-2; V gene: TRBV9; CDR3 protein: CASSVGGYGYTF
D gene: TRBD2; J gene: TRBJ2-3; V gene: TRBV4-3; CDR3 protein: CASSQDSAGGTQYF
D gene: NA; J gene: TRBJ2-3; V gene: TRBV7-9; CDR3 protein: CASAEEEGGSPDTQYF
D gene: TRBD2; J gene: TRBJ2-1; V gene: TRBV20-1; CDR3 protein: CSALAVDEQFF
D gene: TRBD1; J gene: TRBJ2-1; V gene: TRBV5-5; CDR3 protein: CASSLARDGRTGGRGQFF
D gene: TRBD1; J gene: TRBJ2-5; V gene: TRBV29-1; CDR3 protein: CSAWDRGFQETQYF
D gene: NA; J gene: TRBJ1-1; V gene: TRBV9; CDR3 protein: CASSAIPPGPGFGTEAFF
D gene: NA; J gene: TRBJ1-1; V gene: TRBV15; CDR3 protein: CATSKPPMNTEAFF
D gene: TRBD2; J gene: TRBJ2-1; V gene: TRBV5-1; CDR3 protein: CASSVPGLAGGGYNEQFF